The 5 T cell receptor beta chains given below trace back to one sample, sequenced in a study of blood T cell repertoires in COVID-19. TCRdb's copy holds only in-frame clones and misses some; the assay was immunoSEQ multiplex PCR. The data hold 220,000 or so clones, with around 84% observed a single time. Specimen: peripheral blood. The receptors here all came from a man in his thirties or forties with active or convalescent COVID-19.

This chain connects TRBV4-3 to TRBJ2-5; D gene ambiguous. Germline V CDR1 and CDR2: LGHNA, YSLEER. With 2 bases removed from V and 1 base from J, the gap between germline ends came to 5 bases. This CDR3 is built from 13 residues. This CDR3 is CASSQRGQETQYF. CDR3 nucleotide sequence: TGCGCCAGCAGCCAACGAGGCCAAGAGACCCAGTACTTC.

The CDR3 protein is CASSAFDRITGELFF. CDR3 DNA sequence: TGTGCCAGCAGCGCCTTTGACAGGATTACCGGGGAGCTGTTTTTT. V and J are TRBV9 and TRBJ2-2; possibly TRBD1 for D (6 bases). This CDR3 contains 15 residues. Trimming left V 3 bases short and J 5 bases short, with 14 bases between. The germline gives CDR1 SGDLS, CDR2 YYNGEE.

This clone was found once. This rearrangement joins TRBV28 to TRBJ2-1, with D perhaps TRBD1 (8 bases). CDR1 MDHEN and CDR2 SYDVKM come from the germline V gene. The CDR3 runs to 17 residues. Trimming removed 6 bases at V and 3 bases at J, with 21 bases between. CDR3 sequence: CASSDLGDRTSYNEQFF. The CDR3, as DNA: TGTGCCAGCAGCGATCTGGGGGACAGGACTAGCTACAATGAGCAGTTCTTC.

The chain links TRBV28 to TRBJ1-2; D gene ambiguous. Trimming took off 1 base at V and 4 bases at J, with 10 bases between the two ends. CDR1 and CDR2 (germline): MDHEN, SYDVKM. This CDR3 is built from 14 residues. The DNA for the CDR3 is TGTGCCAGCAGTTTATCCTTTTCCAGCTATGGCTACACCTTC. This translates into CASSLSFSSYGYTF.

The gene calls are TRBV2 and TRBJ2-1, with 11 bases that match TRBD2. CDR3 length equals 17 residues. Germline lookup yields CDR1 SNHLY and CDR2 FYNNEI. J lost 9 bases, V lost 2 bases, and 12 bases had no gene match. The CDR3 DNA sequence: TGTGCCAGCAGTGAAACGAAAACGCTAGCGGGGGGTGTTGAGCAGTTCTTC. Protein product: CASSETKTLAGGVEQFF.